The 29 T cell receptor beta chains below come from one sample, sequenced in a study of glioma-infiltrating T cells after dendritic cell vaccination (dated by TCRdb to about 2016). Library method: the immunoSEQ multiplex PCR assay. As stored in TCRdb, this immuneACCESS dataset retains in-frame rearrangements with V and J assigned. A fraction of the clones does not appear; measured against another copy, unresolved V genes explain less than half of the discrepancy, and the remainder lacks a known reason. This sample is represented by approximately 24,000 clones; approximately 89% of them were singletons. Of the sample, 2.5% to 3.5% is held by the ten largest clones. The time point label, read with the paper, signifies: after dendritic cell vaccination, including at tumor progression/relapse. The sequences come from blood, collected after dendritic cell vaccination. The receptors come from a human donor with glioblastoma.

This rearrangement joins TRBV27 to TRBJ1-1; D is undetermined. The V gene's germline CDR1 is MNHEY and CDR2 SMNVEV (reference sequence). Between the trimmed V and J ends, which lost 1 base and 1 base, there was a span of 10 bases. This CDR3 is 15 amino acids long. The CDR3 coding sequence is TGTGCCAGCAGTTTATTTAGGGCGGGGAACACTGAAGCTTTCTTT. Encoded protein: CASSLFRAGNTEAFF.

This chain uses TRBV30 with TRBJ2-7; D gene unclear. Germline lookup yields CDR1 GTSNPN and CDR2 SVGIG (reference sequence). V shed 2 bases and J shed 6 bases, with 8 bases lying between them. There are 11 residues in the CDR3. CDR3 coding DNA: TGTGCCTGGAGTCTACTCTCCGAGCAGTACTTC. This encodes CAWSLLSEQYF.

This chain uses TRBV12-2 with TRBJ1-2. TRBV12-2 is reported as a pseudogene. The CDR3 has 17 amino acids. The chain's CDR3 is CASRLVDSSRWNYGYTF. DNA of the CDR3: TGTGCAAGTCGCTTAGTAGACTCGTCCCGGTGGAACTATGGCTACACCTTC.

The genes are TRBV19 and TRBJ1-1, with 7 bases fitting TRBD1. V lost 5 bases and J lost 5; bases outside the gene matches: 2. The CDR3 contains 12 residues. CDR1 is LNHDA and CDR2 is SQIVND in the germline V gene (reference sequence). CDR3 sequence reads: CASSQGETEAFF. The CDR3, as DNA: TGTGCCAGTAGTCAGGGGGAAACTGAAGCTTTCTTT.

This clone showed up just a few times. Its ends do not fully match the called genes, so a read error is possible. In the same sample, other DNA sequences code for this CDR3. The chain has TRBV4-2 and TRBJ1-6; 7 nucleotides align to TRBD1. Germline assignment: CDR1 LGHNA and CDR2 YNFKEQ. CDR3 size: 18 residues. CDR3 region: CASSQGAQGRSYNSPLHF. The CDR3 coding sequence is TGTGCCAGCAGCCAAGGAGCACAGGGGCGCTCCTATAATTCCCCCCTCCACTTT.

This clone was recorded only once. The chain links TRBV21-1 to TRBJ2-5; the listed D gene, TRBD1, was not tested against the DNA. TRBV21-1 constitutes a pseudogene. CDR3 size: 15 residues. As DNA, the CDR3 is TGTGCCAGCAGCAAAGTCGGGACAGCTCAAGAGACCCAGTACTTC. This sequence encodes CASSKVGTAQETQYF.

Written as DNA, the CDR3 is TGTGCCAGCAGCCCCGGGACAGTTAACACTGAAGCTTTCTTT. It is translated as CASSPGTVNTEAFF. The V gene is TRBV5-6, the J gene TRBJ1-1; 7 bases map to TRBD1. The CDR3 length is 14 residues. J gave up 2 bases and V 4 bases, and 5 bases lay outside the gene matches. Germline V gives CDR1 SGHDT, CDR2 YYEEEE.

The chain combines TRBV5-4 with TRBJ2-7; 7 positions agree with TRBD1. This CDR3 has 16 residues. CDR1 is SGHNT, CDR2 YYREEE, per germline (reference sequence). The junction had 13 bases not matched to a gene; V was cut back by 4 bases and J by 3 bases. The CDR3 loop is CASSPMNYRGGYEQYF. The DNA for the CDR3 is TGTGCCAGCAGCCCAATGAACTACAGGGGCGGCTACGAGCAGTACTTC.

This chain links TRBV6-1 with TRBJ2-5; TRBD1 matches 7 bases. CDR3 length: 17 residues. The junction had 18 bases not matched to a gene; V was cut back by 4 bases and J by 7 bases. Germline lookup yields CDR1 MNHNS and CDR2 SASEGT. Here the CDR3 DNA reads TGTGCCAGCAGTGGACACAGGGGAAACATGCGGCCAGGGACCCAGTACTTC. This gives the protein CASSGHRGNMRPGTQYF.

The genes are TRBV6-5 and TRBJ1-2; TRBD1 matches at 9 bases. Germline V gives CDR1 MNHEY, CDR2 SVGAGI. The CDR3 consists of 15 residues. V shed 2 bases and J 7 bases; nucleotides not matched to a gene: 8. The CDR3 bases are TGTGCCAGCAGTTACGAACAGGGGGCTTTGCTTGGCTACACCTTC. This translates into CASSYEQGALLGYTF.

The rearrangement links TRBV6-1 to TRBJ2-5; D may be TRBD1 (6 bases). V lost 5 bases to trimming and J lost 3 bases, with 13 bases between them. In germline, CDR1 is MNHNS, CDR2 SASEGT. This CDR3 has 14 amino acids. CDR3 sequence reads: CASSQIYREETQYF. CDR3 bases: TGTGCCAGCAGTCAGATCTACAGGGAAGAGACCCAGTACTTC.

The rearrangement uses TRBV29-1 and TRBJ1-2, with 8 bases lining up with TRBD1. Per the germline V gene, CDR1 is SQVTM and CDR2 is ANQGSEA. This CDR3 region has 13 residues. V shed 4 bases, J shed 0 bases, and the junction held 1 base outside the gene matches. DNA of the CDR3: TGCAGCGTTGGGGACAGGACTAACTATGGCTACACCTTC. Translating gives CSVGDRTNYGYTF.

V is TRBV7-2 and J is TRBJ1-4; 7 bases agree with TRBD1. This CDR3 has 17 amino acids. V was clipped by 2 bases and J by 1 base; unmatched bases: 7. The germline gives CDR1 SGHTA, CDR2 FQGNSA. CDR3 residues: CASSLRAGQRTNEKLFF. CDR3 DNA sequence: TGTGCCAGCAGCTTAAGGGCGGGACAGAGAACTAATGAAAAACTGTTTTTT.

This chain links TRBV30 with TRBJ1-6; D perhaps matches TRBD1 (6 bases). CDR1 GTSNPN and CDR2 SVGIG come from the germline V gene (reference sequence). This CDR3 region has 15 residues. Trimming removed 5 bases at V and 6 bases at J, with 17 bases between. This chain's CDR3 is CAWDGQSRTNSPLHF. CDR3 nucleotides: TGTGCCTGGGATGGACAGTCCAGGACTAATTCACCCCTCCACTTT.

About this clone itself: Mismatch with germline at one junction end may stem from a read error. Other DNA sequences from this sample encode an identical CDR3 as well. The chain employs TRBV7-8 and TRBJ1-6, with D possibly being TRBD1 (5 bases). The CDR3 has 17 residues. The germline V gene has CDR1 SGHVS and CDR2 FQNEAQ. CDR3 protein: CASSKGAGGVRDSPLHF. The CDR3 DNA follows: TGTGCCAGCAGCAAAGGGGCCGGGGGTGTTAGGGATTCCCCCCTCCACTTT.

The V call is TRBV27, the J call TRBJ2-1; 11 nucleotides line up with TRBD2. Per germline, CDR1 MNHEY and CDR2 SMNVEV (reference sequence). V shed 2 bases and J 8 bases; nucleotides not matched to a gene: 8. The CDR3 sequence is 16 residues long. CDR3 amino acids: CASSLGSGGARDEQFF. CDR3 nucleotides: TGTGCCAGCAGTTTAGGTAGCGGGGGGGCTAGAGATGAGCAGTTCTTC.

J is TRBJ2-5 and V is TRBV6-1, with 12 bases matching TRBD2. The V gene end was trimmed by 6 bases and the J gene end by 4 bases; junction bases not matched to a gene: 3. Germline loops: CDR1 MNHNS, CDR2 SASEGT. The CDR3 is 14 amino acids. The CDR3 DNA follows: TGTGCCAGCAGGGCTAGCGGGGGGGTAGAGACCCAGTACTTC. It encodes CASRASGGVETQYF.

The CDR3 loop reads CASSIDRWNTIYF. The CDR3 region has the DNA TGTGCCAGTAGTATCGACAGGTGGAACACCATATATTTT. V is TRBV19 and J is TRBJ1-3; a possible D gene is TRBD1 (6 bases). V shed 3 bases and J shed 7 bases, with 10 bases lying between them. The germline V gene has CDR1 LNHDA and CDR2 SQIVND (reference sequence). This CDR3 has 13 amino acids.

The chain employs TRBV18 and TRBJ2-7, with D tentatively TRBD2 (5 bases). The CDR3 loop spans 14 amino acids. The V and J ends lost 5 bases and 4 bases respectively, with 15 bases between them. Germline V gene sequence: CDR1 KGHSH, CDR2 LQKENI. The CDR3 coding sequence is TGTGCCAGCTCATCAGGAGGACTGCTATACGAGCAGTACTTC. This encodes CASSSGGLLYEQYF. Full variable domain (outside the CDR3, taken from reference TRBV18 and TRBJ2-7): NAGVMQNPRHLVRRRGQEARLRCSPMKGHSHVYWYRQLPEEGLKFMVYLQKENIIDESGMPKERFSAEFPKEGPSILRIQQVVRGDSAAYFCASSSGGLLYEQYFGPGTRLTVT.

The CDR3 DNA sequence: TGTGCCAGCAGCAGGGACAGCGCGGATGGCTACACCTTC. This translates into CASSRDSADGYTF. This chain joins TRBV6-5 and TRBJ1-2; TRBD1 aligns across 7 bases. The CDR3 is 13 residues long. Unmatched junction bases numbered 7, after V lost 6 bases and J lost 6 bases. Germline V gives CDR1 MNHEY, CDR2 SVGAGI.

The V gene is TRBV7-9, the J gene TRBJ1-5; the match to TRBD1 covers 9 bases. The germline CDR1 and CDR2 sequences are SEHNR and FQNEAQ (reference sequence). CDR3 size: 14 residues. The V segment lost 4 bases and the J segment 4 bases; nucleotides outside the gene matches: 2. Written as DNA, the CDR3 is TGTGCCAGCAGCTCCGGGACAGGGAATCAGCCCCAGCATTTT. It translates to CASSSGTGNQPQHF.

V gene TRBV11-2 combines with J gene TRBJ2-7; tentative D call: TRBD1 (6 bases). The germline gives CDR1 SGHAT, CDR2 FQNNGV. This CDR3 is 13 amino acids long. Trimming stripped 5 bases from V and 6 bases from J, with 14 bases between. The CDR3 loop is CASSLPRGAEQYF. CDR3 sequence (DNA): TGTGCCAGCAGCCTACCCAGGGGAGCCGAGCAGTACTTC.

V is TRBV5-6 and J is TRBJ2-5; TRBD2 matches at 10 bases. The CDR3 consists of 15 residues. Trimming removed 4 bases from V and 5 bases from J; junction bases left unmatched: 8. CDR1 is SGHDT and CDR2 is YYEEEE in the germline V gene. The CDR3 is CASSPPDSGGETQYF. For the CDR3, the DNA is TGTGCCAGCAGCCCACCGGATAGCGGGGGGGAGACCCAGTACTTC.

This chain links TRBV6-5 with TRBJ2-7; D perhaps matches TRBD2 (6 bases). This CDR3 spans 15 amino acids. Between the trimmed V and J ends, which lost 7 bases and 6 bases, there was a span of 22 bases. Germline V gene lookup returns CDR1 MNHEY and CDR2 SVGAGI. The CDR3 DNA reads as TGTGCCAGCACCCCACGACTAGGAGTTTCTACCGAGCAGTACTTC. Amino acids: CASTPRLGVSTEQYF.

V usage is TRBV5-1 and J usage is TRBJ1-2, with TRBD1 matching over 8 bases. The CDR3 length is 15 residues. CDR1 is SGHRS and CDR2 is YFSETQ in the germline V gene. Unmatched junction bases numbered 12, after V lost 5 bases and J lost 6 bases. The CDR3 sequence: CASRARTGKEDGYTF. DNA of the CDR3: TGCGCCAGCAGAGCGCGGACAGGGAAGGAGGATGGCTACACCTTC.

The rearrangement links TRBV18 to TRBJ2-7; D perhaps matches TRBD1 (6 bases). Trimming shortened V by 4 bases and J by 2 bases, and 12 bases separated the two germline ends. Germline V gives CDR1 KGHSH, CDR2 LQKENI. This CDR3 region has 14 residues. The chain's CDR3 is CASSHAQGTYEQYF. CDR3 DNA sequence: TGTGCCAGCTCACATGCGCAGGGGACCTACGAGCAGTACTTC.

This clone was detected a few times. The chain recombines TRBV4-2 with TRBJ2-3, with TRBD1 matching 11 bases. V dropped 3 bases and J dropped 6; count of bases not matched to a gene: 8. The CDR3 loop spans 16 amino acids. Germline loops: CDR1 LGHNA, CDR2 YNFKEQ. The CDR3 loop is CASSQPGQGAGDTQYF. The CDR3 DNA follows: TGTGCCAGCAGCCAGCCAGGACAGGGGGCGGGGGATACGCAGTATTTT.

DNA of the CDR3: TGTGCCAGCGGATACCCACGAGGAAGTAATGAAAAACTGTTTTTT. Its translation is CASGYPRGSNEKLFF. The chain carries TRBV6-6 and TRBJ1-4; D is unresolved. Trimming took 8 bases from V and 4 from J, leaving 17 bases between them. The CDR3 contains 15 residues. Germline lookup yields CDR1 MNHNY and CDR2 SVGAGI (reference sequence).

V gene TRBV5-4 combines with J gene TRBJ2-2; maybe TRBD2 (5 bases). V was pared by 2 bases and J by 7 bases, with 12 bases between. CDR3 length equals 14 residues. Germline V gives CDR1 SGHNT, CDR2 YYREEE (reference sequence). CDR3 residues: CASSFGVYGGELFF. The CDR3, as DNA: TGTGCCAGCAGCTTCGGGGTCTACGGCGGGGAGCTGTTTTTT.